One sample yielded the 26 T cell receptor beta chains listed below, sequenced in a study of blood T cell repertoires in COVID-19 (dated by TCRdb to about 2020). Library preparation was by the immunoSEQ multiplex PCR assay. This immuneACCESS table, as held by TCRdb, lists in-frame sequences with V and J called but not all clones. Of the missing ones, under half trace to an unresolved V gene in checked studies; the others have no known cause. Present in this sample are around 150,000 clones, 60% to 80% of which were seen just once. The ten largest clones capture about 10% of the sample. Sequencing input: peripheral blood. The receptors derive from a man aged 60-69 years who had recovered from COVID-19.

V is TRBV7-2 and J is TRBJ1-5, with D possibly matching TRBD1 (5 bases). Germline-derived CDR1 and CDR2 are SGHTA and FQGNSA. This CDR3 has 12 amino acids. V was clipped by 5 bases and J by 7 bases, with 9 bases between them. The CDR3 here is CASSLDKQPQHF. The CDR3 nucleotides read TGTGCCAGCAGCCTGGACAAGCAGCCCCAGCATTTT.

The gene calls are TRBV7-9 and TRBJ2-5; D may be TRBD1 (6 bases). From germline, CDR1 is SEHNR and CDR2 FQNEAQ (reference sequence). The CDR3 contains 14 residues. V was clipped by 0 bases and J by 5 bases, with 10 bases between them. Here the CDR3 DNA reads TGTGCCAGCAGCTTAGCCGACAGGAGGGAGACCCAGTACTTC. Protein product: CASSLADRRETQYF. The variable domain in full, with the rest retrieved from reference TRBV7-9 and TRBJ2-5, is DTGVSQNPRHKITKRGQNVTFRCDPISEHNRLYWYRQTLGQGPEFLTYFQNEAQLEKSRLLSDRFSAERPKGSFSTLEIQRTEQGDSAMYLCASSLADRRETQYFGPGTRLLVL.

The rearrangement joins TRBV27 to TRBJ1-3; D ambiguous. V dropped 3 bases and J dropped 0 bases, with 3 bases sitting between them. The CDR3 has 13 residues. The V gene's germline CDR1 is MNHEY and CDR2 SMNVEV (reference sequence). Written as DNA, the CDR3 is TGTGCCAGCAGTTTCAACTCTGGAAACACCATATATTTT. This gives the protein CASSFNSGNTIYF.

CDR3 residues: CSVFSRGGSYNEQFF. The DNA for the CDR3 is TGCAGCGTTTTCTCGCGGGGGGGATCCTACAATGAGCAGTTCTTC. V and J are TRBV29-1 and TRBJ2-1, with 9 bases lining up with TRBD2. V lost 5 bases, J lost 1 base, and 6 bases stayed unmatched. CDR1 SQVTM and CDR2 ANQGSEA come from the germline V gene. There are 15 residues in the CDR3.

The chain recombines TRBV27 with TRBJ2-5; weak D call: TRBD1 (5 bases). The CDR3 totals 15 residues. V lost 2 bases to trimming and J lost 5 bases, with 15 bases between them. The germline gives CDR1 MNHEY, CDR2 SMNVEV (reference sequence). CDR3 sequence (DNA): TGTGCCAGCAGTTTAGATGGCAGGGTTCGTGAGACCCAGTACTTC. Amino acid sequence: CASSLDGRVRETQYF.

This chain uses TRBV9 with TRBJ1-2; 10 bases fit TRBD1. The CDR3 is made up of 15 amino acids. The V segment lost 0 bases and the J segment 4 bases; nucleotides outside the gene matches: 3. Germline-derived CDR1 and CDR2 are SGDLS and YYNGEE. The DNA of the CDR3 is TGTGCCAGCAGCGTAGCTGGACAGGGGGGCTATGGCTACACCTTC. It yields the protein CASSVAGQGGYGYTF.

The rearrangement uses TRBV7-3 and TRBJ2-3, with TRBD2 matching over 10 bases. After removal of 4 bases from V and 8 bases from J, the junction contained 12 bases not matched to a gene. The CDR3 extends over 16 amino acids. Germline V lookup: CDR1 SGHTA, CDR2 FQGTGA. The CDR3 loop reads CASSSPSGGGLGTQYF. DNA of the CDR3: TGTGCCAGCAGCTCCCCCAGCGGGGGGGGGTTAGGTACGCAGTATTTT.

The J gene is TRBJ2-7, the V gene TRBV2, with 9 bases identical to TRBD1. The CDR3 has 17 residues. CDR1 is SNHLY and CDR2 is FYNNEI in the germline V gene. The J segment lost 5 bases and the V segment lost 5 bases, leaving 16 bases of the junction unmatched. CDR3 sequence reads: CASSSKPPGTGSHEQYF. The CDR3 DNA reads as TGTGCCAGCAGTTCGAAACCTCCCGGGACAGGGTCCCACGAGCAGTACTTC.

This clone was picked up one time. The genes are TRBV5-1 and TRBJ1-2; 10 nucleotides match TRBD1. Germline assignment: CDR1 SGHRS and CDR2 YFSETQ. The CDR3 consists of 17 residues. Germline trimming cut 4 bases from V and 0 bases from J; bases unmatched to any gene: 9. The CDR3 region is CASSMTGGAVANYGYTF. The DNA for the CDR3 is TGCGCCAGCAGCATGACAGGGGGCGCAGTGGCTAACTATGGCTACACCTTC.

The J gene is TRBJ2-7, the V gene TRBV6-2 or TRBV6-3; D is unresolved. The CDR3 length is 13 residues. CDR1 is MNHEY and CDR2 is SVGEGT in the germline V gene. The V and J ends lost 5 bases and 4 bases respectively, with 12 bases between them. The CDR3 coding sequence is TGTGCCAGCAGTCCGAACAGAGTATACGAGCAGTACTTC. The encoded protein is CASSPNRVYEQYF.

The rearrangement uses TRBV5-4 and TRBJ1-2; D uncertain. The CDR3 consists of 15 residues. From germline, CDR1 is SGHNT and CDR2 YYREEE (reference sequence). Trimming cost V 1 base and J 3 bases, with 13 bases left between them. The DNA for the CDR3 is TGTGCCAGCAGCTTGTCCGCAGGTACAGACTATGGCTACACCTTC. Translating it yields CASSLSAGTDYGYTF.

The chain carries TRBV30 and TRBJ2-3, with D perhaps TRBD1 (5 bases). V lost 3 bases and J 1 base, leaving 8 bases between the germline ends. This CDR3 spans 13 amino acids. Germline V gene data show CDR1 as GTSNPN and CDR2 as SVGIG (reference sequence). CDR3 protein: CAWSPQGTDTQYF. The CDR3 bases are TGTGCCTGGAGCCCACAGGGCACAGATACGCAGTATTTT.

The chain combines TRBV29-1 with TRBJ2-3; 10 bases map to TRBD2. The CDR3 consists of 15 residues. Germline loops: CDR1 SQVTM, CDR2 ANQGSEA. With V trimmed by 1 base and J by 9 bases, 10 bases remained unmatched. CDR3 sequence: CSVEATAGGPGTQYF. The CDR3 bases are TGCAGCGTTGAAGCAACAGCGGGGGGGCCTGGGACGCAGTATTTT.

The gene calls are TRBV6-2 or TRBV6-3 and TRBJ1-5, with 7 bases aligning to TRBD1. Germline CDR1 reads MNHEY; CDR2 reads SVGEGT. The CDR3 is 15 amino acids. V trimming: 0 bases; J trimming: 4 bases; junction bases outside the gene matches: 3. The CDR3 bases are TGTGCCAGCAGTTACTCGGACAGGTTGAATCAGCCCCAGCATTTT. Translated: CASSYSDRLNQPQHF.

The chain carries TRBV4-2 and TRBJ1-6; 8 nucleotides match TRBD1. Germline values: CDR1 LGHNA, CDR2 YNFKEQ. The junction had 7 bases not matched to a gene; V was cut back by 1 base and J by 8 bases. The CDR3 extends over 16 amino acids. In DNA, the CDR3 is TGTGCCAGCAGCCAAGTGCTGGGACAGGCCTATTCACCCCTCCACTTT. Translation gives CASSQVLGQAYSPLHF.

J is TRBJ2-7 and V is TRBV7-3, with D possibly TRBD1 on 6 matching bases. In germline, CDR1 is SGHTA, CDR2 FQGTGA. V shed 3 bases and J shed 6 bases, with 12 bases lying between them. The CDR3 runs 13 residues. The CDR3 DNA reads as TGTGCCAGCAGCTTCCAGGGGAATGGCGAGCAGTACTTC. It yields the protein CASSFQGNGEQYF.

V is TRBV7-2 and J is TRBJ2-5; 11 bases agree with TRBD1. The CDR3 length is 14 residues. The ends lost 8 bases at V and 9 bases at J; junction bases unmatched: 11. Germline-derived CDR1 and CDR2 are SGHTA and FQGNSA. The CDR3 spells CASGVDRGRLAQYF. In nucleotides, the CDR3 is TGTGCCAGCGGTGTGGACAGGGGGCGATTGGCCCAGTACTTC.

The CDR3 region is CASNGDPSNTGELFF. The CDR3 nucleotides are TGCGCCAGCAACGGGGATCCCTCGAACACCGGGGAGCTGTTTTTT. V usage is TRBV5-1 and J usage is TRBJ2-2, with TRBD2 as a possible D gene (5 bases). The CDR3 runs 15 residues. Germline V gene lookup returns CDR1 SGHRS and CDR2 YFSETQ. The germline V and J ends were trimmed by 6 bases and 0 bases, with 12 bases remaining between them. The variable domain in full, with the rest retrieved from reference TRBV5-1 and TRBJ2-2, is KAGVTQTPRYLIKTRGQQVTLSCSPISGHRSVSWYQQTPGQGLQFLFEYFSETQRNKGNFPGRFSGRQFSNSRSEMNVSTLELGDSALYLCASNGDPSNTGELFFGEGSRLTVL.

This chain joins TRBV10-3 and TRBJ1-5; D gene ambiguous. CDR1 is ENHRY and CDR2 is SYGVKD in the germline V gene. V lost 2 bases and J 7 bases, leaving 12 bases between the germline ends. The CDR3 spans 14 residues. The CDR3 DNA sequence: TGTGCCATCAGTGAGGGTGTGGGCGGGCAGCCCCAGCATTTT. This translates into CAISEGVGGQPQHF.

Only one count was recorded for this clone. This sequence joins TRBV2 and TRBJ1-6; the match to TRBD1 covers 9 bases. The trim removed 7 bases at V and 5 bases at J, leaving 3 bases unmatched. This CDR3 comprises 14 residues. The germline V gene encodes CDR1 SNHLY and CDR2 FYNNEI. Written as DNA, the CDR3 is TGTGCCAGCATGAGGGACAGGGATAATTCACCCCTCCACTTT. It encodes CASMRDRDNSPLHF.

This chain joins TRBV7-9 and TRBJ2-5, with no clear D. Germline CDR1 and CDR2: SEHNR and FQNEAQ (reference sequence). The CDR3 sequence is 16 residues long. V lost 1 base and J 5 bases, leaving 17 bases between the germline ends. CDR3 DNA: TGTGCCAGCAGCTTAGTTGGCAGGTTCGTTGGGGAGACCCAGTACTTC. As protein: CASSLVGRFVGETQYF.

The V and J genes are TRBV6-2 or TRBV6-3 and TRBJ1-1; no clear D. The length of the CDR3 is 13 residues. Germline CDR1 is MNHEY and CDR2 is SVGEGT. V gave up 5 bases and J gave up 8 bases, with 15 bases separating them. In nucleotides, the CDR3 is TGTGCCAGCAGTCAGCGGAGGGCGGGGGAAGCTTTCTTT. This gives the protein CASSQRRAGEAFF.

The V call is TRBV5-5, the J call TRBJ1-1; 7 bases match TRBD1. With 1 base clipped from V and 0 bases from J, the junction kept 3 bases outside the gene matches. Germline V CDR1 and CDR2: SGHKS, YYEKEE (reference sequence). The CDR3 spans 15 residues. CDR3 DNA: TGTGCCAGCAGCTTGAGGACAGGAGTGAACACTGAAGCTTTCTTT. Translation gives CASSLRTGVNTEAFF.

J is TRBJ1-2 and V is TRBV7-2; 8 bases are a match to TRBD1. This CDR3 spans 10 amino acids. Germline V gene lookup returns CDR1 SGHTA and CDR2 FQGNSA. V gave up 11 bases and J gave up 5 bases; unmatched junction bases: 1. This chain's CDR3 is CAGQGYGYTF. CDR3 nucleotide sequence: TGTGCCGGACAGGGATATGGCTACACCTTC.

The chain is built from TRBV24-1 and TRBJ2-1, with a possible D match to TRBD2 (6 bases). Per the germline V gene, CDR1 is KGHDR and CDR2 is SFDVKD. The V end lost 9 bases, the J end lost 2 bases, and 13 bases lay between the germline ends. CDR3 length: 14 amino acids. As DNA, the CDR3 is TGTGCCACCGCGTCTAGCGAGCCCTACAATGAGCAGTTCTTC. It is translated as CATASSEPYNEQFF.

The rearrangement uses TRBV6-1 and TRBJ2-2; no reliable D call. This CDR3 has 13 residues. Germline assignment: CDR1 MNHNS and CDR2 SASEGT. V lost 2 bases to trimming and J lost 6 bases, with 7 bases between them. The CDR3 DNA reads as TGTGCCAGCAGTGAAATCGGGTCCGGGGAGCTGTTTTTT. Amino acids: CASSEIGSGELFF.